Listed below are T cell receptor beta chains from one sample, sequenced in a study of CD8 T cells in Susac syndrome. Via MiXCR, TCRdb re-called the immunoSEQ multiplex PCR reads, giving one row per CDR3 protein. The repertoire holds around 170,000 distinct CDR3 sequences, with 95% to 97% as singletons. The sample comprised CD4+ T cells from PBMCs. The origin of the receptors is a human donor with Susac syndrome. Each CDR3 is given with its conserved first and last residue. The D gene is left open where the match is weak. Not all rows give a size; the values are once, few, many and, for expanded clones, a class.

v_call: TRBV7-9
j_call: TRBJ2-5
d_call: TRBD1
clone_size: NA
cdr3_nt: TGTGCCAGCAGCTTAGGACAGGGGAAGGAGACCCAGTACTTC
cdr3_aa: CASSLGQGKETQYF

v_call: TRBV27
j_call: TRBJ2-6
d_call: NA
clone_size: NA
cdr3_nt: TGTGCCAGCAGTACATCGTTTTCTGGGGCCAACGTCCTGACTTTC
cdr3_aa: CASSTSFSGANVLTF

v_call: TRBV19
j_call: TRBJ2-5
d_call: NA
clone_size: NA
cdr3_nt: TGTGCCAGTAGTATTGCGGTTCAAGAGACCCAGTACTTC
cdr3_aa: CASSIAVQETQYF

v_call: TRBV19
j_call: TRBJ2-3
d_call: TRBD2
clone_size: NA
cdr3_nt: TGTGCCAGTGGGCCGGGGGGACCTAGCACAGATACGCAGTATTTT
cdr3_aa: CASGPGGPSTDTQYF

v_call: TRBV10-3
j_call: TRBJ2-5
d_call: TRBD1
clone_size: NA
cdr3_nt: TGTGCCATCAGTTCGGGGGACAGGGACCAAGAGACCCAGTACTTC
cdr3_aa: CAISSGDRDQETQYF

v_call: TRBV20-1
j_call: TRBJ1-2
d_call: TRBD1
clone_size: NA
cdr3_nt: TGCAGTGCCGTTTCCGGGACAGTAAACTATGGCTACACCTTC
cdr3_aa: CSAVSGTVNYGYTF

v_call: TRBV12-3/TRBV12-4
j_call: TRBJ2-3
d_call: TRBD2
clone_size: NA
cdr3_nt: TGTGCCAGCAGTCCAGGGACTAGCGGGATTAGCACAGATACGCAGTATTTT
cdr3_aa: CASSPGTSGISTDTQYF

v_call: TRBV12-3/TRBV12-4
j_call: TRBJ1-2
d_call: NA
clone_size: NA
cdr3_nt: TGTGCCAGCAGTTTAGACCCAGACCCCTATGGCTACACCTTC
cdr3_aa: CASSLDPDPYGYTF

v_call: TRBV5-1
j_call: TRBJ1-4
d_call: NA
clone_size: NA
cdr3_nt: TGCGCCAGCAGCTTGGAGGGAACTAATGAAAAACTGTTTTTT
cdr3_aa: CASSLEGTNEKLFF

v_call: TRBV11-2
j_call: TRBJ2-3
d_call: NA
clone_size: NA
cdr3_nt: TGTGCCAGCAGCCTGACCTTAAGCACAGATACGCAGTATTTT
cdr3_aa: CASSLTLSTDTQYF

v_call: TRBV30
j_call: TRBJ2-5
d_call: NA
clone_size: once
cdr3_nt: TGTGCCTGGAGTGTAGGGTCGGGGAACCAAGAGACCCAGTACTTC
cdr3_aa: CAWSVGSGNQETQYF

v_call: TRBV5-1
j_call: TRBJ1-1
d_call: TRBD1
clone_size: NA
cdr3_nt: TGCGCCAGCAGCTCAAACACGGGACAGCTGAACACTGAAGCTTTCTTT
cdr3_aa: CASSSNTGQLNTEAFF

v_call: TRBV11-2
j_call: TRBJ2-1
d_call: NA
clone_size: NA
cdr3_nt: TGTGCCAGCAGCTTAGAGGGACAAGCCTACAATGAGCAGTTCTTC
cdr3_aa: CASSLEGQAYNEQFF

v_call: TRBV29-1
j_call: TRBJ1-5
d_call: TRBD1
clone_size: once
cdr3_nt: TGCAGCGTTGGAGGGACAGGGGTGCAGCCCCAGCATTTT
cdr3_aa: CSVGGTGVQPQHF

v_call: TRBV12-3/TRBV12-4
j_call: TRBJ1-6
d_call: TRBD1
clone_size: once
cdr3_nt: TGTGCCAGCAGTATACAGGGGTGGGATTCACCCCTCCACTTT
cdr3_aa: CASSIQGWDSPLHF

v_call: TRBV9
j_call: TRBJ1-1
d_call: NA
clone_size: NA
cdr3_nt: TGTGCCAGCAGCGTACAACCCCAGGCGGGTGAAGCTTTCTTT
cdr3_aa: CASSVQPQAGEAFF

v_call: TRBV4-2
j_call: TRBJ1-2
d_call: NA
clone_size: NA
cdr3_nt: TGTGCCAGCAGCCAAGATCAAGGGGAGGACTATGGCTACACCTTC
cdr3_aa: CASSQDQGEDYGYTF

v_call: TRBV9
j_call: TRBJ2-1
d_call: NA
clone_size: NA
cdr3_nt: TGTGCCAGCCCGCGGGACTTCCTCTACAATGAGCAGTTCTTC
cdr3_aa: CASPRDFLYNEQFF

v_call: TRBV20-1
j_call: TRBJ1-1
d_call: NA
clone_size: NA
cdr3_nt: TGCAGTGCATCTACAGGGTTTGCGTACACTGAAGCTTTCTTT
cdr3_aa: CSASTGFAYTEAFF

v_call: TRBV6-5
j_call: TRBJ2-5
d_call: TRBD2
clone_size: NA
cdr3_nt: TGTGCCAGCAGTTACTTCGCTAGCGGGACCCAAGAGACCCAGTACTTC
cdr3_aa: CASSYFASGTQETQYF

v_call: TRBV2
j_call: TRBJ2-4
d_call: NA
clone_size: once
cdr3_nt: TGTGCCAGCAGTGAAGGATTTGGACATCGCAAAAACATTCAGTACTTC
cdr3_aa: CASSEGFGHRKNIQYF

v_call: TRBV29-1
j_call: TRBJ1-3
d_call: TRBD1
clone_size: NA
cdr3_nt: TGCAGCGCGACAGGGGCTTCCGGAAACACCATATATTTT
cdr3_aa: CSATGASGNTIYF

v_call: TRBV3-1
j_call: TRBJ1-2
d_call: NA
clone_size: NA
cdr3_nt: TGTGCCAGCAGCCAAGATCTAACAGGAGTCTATGGCTACACCTTC
cdr3_aa: CASSQDLTGVYGYTF

v_call: TRBV4-3
j_call: TRBJ2-6
d_call: TRBD1
clone_size: NA
cdr3_nt: TGCGCCAGCAGCCAAGATATAGGACAGGGGATAGGGGGGGCCAACGTCCTGACTTTC
cdr3_aa: CASSQDIGQGIGGANVLTF

v_call: TRBV19
j_call: TRBJ1-1
d_call: NA
clone_size: NA
cdr3_nt: TGTGCCAGTAGTATGGGGTTGAACACTGAAGCTTTCTTT
cdr3_aa: CASSMGLNTEAFF

v_call: TRBV10-3
j_call: TRBJ2-2
d_call: NA
clone_size: NA
cdr3_nt: TGTGCCATCAGTGTAGGGTGGCAGGGCAACACCGGGGAGCTGTTTTTT
cdr3_aa: CAISVGWQGNTGELFF

v_call: TRBV7-2
j_call: TRBJ2-5
d_call: NA
clone_size: few
cdr3_nt: TGTGCCAGCAGCTTAGGTGGAGTCCAAGAGACCCAGTACTTC
cdr3_aa: CASSLGGVQETQYF

v_call: TRBV7-8
j_call: TRBJ1-6
d_call: NA
clone_size: NA
cdr3_nt: TGTGCCAGCAGCTCCAGTGGACAGAGTAATTCACCCCTCCACTTT
cdr3_aa: CASSSSGQSNSPLHF

v_call: TRBV29-1
j_call: TRBJ1-1
d_call: NA
clone_size: NA
cdr3_nt: TGCAGCGTTGGATTTTCGCTTACTGAAGCTTTCTTT
cdr3_aa: CSVGFSLTEAFF

v_call: TRBV20-1
j_call: TRBJ1-5
d_call: NA
clone_size: NA
cdr3_nt: TGCAGTGCTAGAGAGCCAGGGAGGGGCAATCAGCCCCAGCATTTT
cdr3_aa: CSAREPGRGNQPQHF

v_call: TRBV12-3/TRBV12-4
j_call: TRBJ2-7
d_call: NA
clone_size: NA
cdr3_nt: TGTGCCAGCAGTTTTGGGCAGGGGACCTACGAGCAGTACTTC
cdr3_aa: CASSFGQGTYEQYF

v_call: TRBV20-1
j_call: TRBJ1-1
d_call: NA
clone_size: NA
cdr3_nt: TGCAGTGCTCCACAGGGGAACACTGAAGCTTTCTTT
cdr3_aa: CSAPQGNTEAFF

v_call: TRBV7-8
j_call: TRBJ1-5
d_call: NA
clone_size: NA
cdr3_nt: TGTGCCAGCAGCCAGTCACCAGCGGGCAATCAGCCCCAGCATTTT
cdr3_aa: CASSQSPAGNQPQHF

v_call: TRBV28
j_call: TRBJ2-4
d_call: TRBD2
clone_size: NA
cdr3_nt: TGTGCCAGCACCTCGGGGGGGAGGGAAAACATTCAGTACTTC
cdr3_aa: CASTSGGRENIQYF

v_call: TRBV19
j_call: TRBJ1-1
d_call: NA
clone_size: NA
cdr3_nt: TGTGCCAGTAGTGACCGGCAAGCTTTCTTT
cdr3_aa: CASSDRQAFF

v_call: TRBV11-2
j_call: TRBJ2-5
d_call: NA
clone_size: NA
cdr3_nt: TGTGCCAGCAGTTCCGAGTTCGCGGGTGGGGGAGAGACCCAGTACTTC
cdr3_aa: CASSSEFAGGGETQYF

v_call: TRBV3-1
j_call: TRBJ2-5
d_call: TRBD2
clone_size: NA
cdr3_nt: TGTGCCAGCAGCCAAGATCGGGGGGGAGACCAAGAGACCCAGTACTTC
cdr3_aa: CASSQDRGGDQETQYF

v_call: TRBV7-3
j_call: TRBJ2-1
d_call: TRBD2
clone_size: NA
cdr3_nt: TGTGCCAGCAGCTTATACCCGGGACTAGCGGGAGTCAATGAGCAGTTCTTC
cdr3_aa: CASSLYPGLAGVNEQFF

v_call: TRBV28
j_call: TRBJ2-5
d_call: NA
clone_size: NA
cdr3_nt: TGTGCCAGCAGTTTAAGGGGACGCTCTAACCAAGAGACCCAGTACTTC
cdr3_aa: CASSLRGRSNQETQYF

v_call: TRBV28
j_call: TRBJ1-5
d_call: NA
clone_size: NA
cdr3_nt: TGTGCCAGCAGTTTGCCCTATCAGCCCCAGCATTTT
cdr3_aa: CASSLPYQPQHF